This T cell receptor (beta chain) was captured in a study of response to subunit inactivated influenza vaccine. Via MiXCR, TCRdb re-called the RT-PCR reads, giving one row per CDR3 protein. The data contain under 500,000 distinct CDR3 sequences, 11% of them singletons. V dropped 1 base and J dropped 4; count of bases not matched to a gene: 2. CDR3 length: 15 residues. Germline assignment: CDR1 SGHAT and CDR2 FQNNGV. Study-wide results and limits: The authors offered the suggestion that each seasonal influenza vaccination recruits few new T cells.

Concerning this clonotype: Its antigen is not identified.

The sequences come from PBMCs from blood, collected 45 days after vaccination. The chain joins TRBV11-2 to TRBJ2-1, with 9 bases matching TRBD2. This TCR derives from a man between 45 and 60 years old who received an inactivated influenza vaccine. CDR3 in DNA: TGTGCCAGCAGCTTAGTGCGGGGGGGTTACAATGAGCAGTTCTTC. Its protein product is CASSLVRGGYNEQFF.